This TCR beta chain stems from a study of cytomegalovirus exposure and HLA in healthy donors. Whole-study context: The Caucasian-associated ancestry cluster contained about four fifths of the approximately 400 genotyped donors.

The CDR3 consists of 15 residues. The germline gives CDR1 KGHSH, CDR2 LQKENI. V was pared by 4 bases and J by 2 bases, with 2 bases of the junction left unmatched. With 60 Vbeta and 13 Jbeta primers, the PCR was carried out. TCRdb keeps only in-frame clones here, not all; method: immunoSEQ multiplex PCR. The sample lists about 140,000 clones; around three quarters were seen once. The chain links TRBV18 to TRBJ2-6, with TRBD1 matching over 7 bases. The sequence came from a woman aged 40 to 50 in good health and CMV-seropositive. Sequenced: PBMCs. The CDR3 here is CASSLQGPGANVLTF. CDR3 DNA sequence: TGTGCCAGCTCACTACAGGGGCCTGGGGCCAACGTCCTGACTTTC.